The 18 T cell receptor beta chains presented below share a single source sample, sequenced in a study of CD8 T cells in Susac syndrome (dated by TCRdb to between 2017 and 2020). The library came from the immunoSEQ multiplex PCR assay. RNA was extracted with the RNeasy kit and about 0.45 to 1 ug was reverse transcribed using random hexamers. TCRdb's own reprocessing of the public reads used fastp at Q25 and MiXCR and kept productive beta chains. Rows merge per CDR3 protein into single entries with the most common DNA and genes. This sample is represented by a few hundred thousand distinct CDR3 sequences; about 95% of them were singletons. Clones ranked in the top ten supply 0.095% of the sample. Sequences were obtained from CD4+ T cells from PBMCs. These receptors came from a human donor with multiple sclerosis.

This clonotype was counted once. This chain connects TRBV12-5 to TRBJ2-4; perhaps TRBD2 as D (5 bases). The CDR3 length is 16 residues. Germline V gene sequence: CDR1 LGHNT, CDR2 FRNRAP. With 5 bases removed from V and 0 bases from J, the gap between germline ends came to 14 bases. CDR3 sequence: CASGPGLAIAKNIQYF. CDR3 DNA sequence: TGTGCTAGTGGTCCAGGACTGGCCATAGCCAAAAACATTCAGTACTTC.

This chain links TRBV4-2 with TRBJ1-2; 7 bases map to TRBD1. The ends lost 1 base at V and 5 bases at J; junction bases unmatched: 4. The CDR3 sequence is 14 residues long. Germline V CDR1 and CDR2: LGHNA, YNFKEQ. The DNA of the CDR3 is TGTGCCAGCAGCCAAGCCCAGGGGGGTTATGGCTACACCTTC. Translation: CASSQAQGGYGYTF.

This clonotype was seen once. The chain employs TRBV3-1 and TRBJ2-3, with a possible D match to TRBD2 (5 bases). The CDR3 is made up of 13 amino acids. V was trimmed by 4 bases and J by 9 bases, leaving 14 bases between them. Germline V gene lookup returns CDR1 LGHDT and CDR2 YNNKEL (reference sequence). CDR3 in amino acids: CASSPTRSGTQYF. CDR3 nucleotide sequence: TGTGCCAGCAGCCCCACTAGGTCGGGCACGCAGTATTTT.

This clonotype was seen once. V gene TRBV7-6 combines with J gene TRBJ2-5; D is unclear. The CDR3 is 12 residues long. Between the trimmed V and J ends, which lost 5 bases and 4 bases, there was a span of 8 bases. Germline CDR1 is SGHVS and CDR2 is FNYEAQ. The CDR3 bases are TGTGCCAGCAGCCACCCCACAGAGACCCAGTACTTC. The encoded protein is CASSHPTETQYF. Based on the CDR3 plus reference TRBV7-6 and TRBJ2-5, the full variable domain is GAGVSQSPRYKVTKRGQDVALRCDPISGHVSLYWYRQALGQGPEFLTYFNYEAQQDKSGLPNDRFSAERPEGSISTLTIQRTEQRDSAMYRCASSHPTETQYFGPGTRLLVL.

The J gene is TRBJ2-1, the V gene TRBV15; 11 bases map to TRBD2. The CDR3 totals 15 residues. J lost 8 bases, V lost 8 bases, and 11 bases had no gene match. From germline, CDR1 is LNHNV and CDR2 YYDKDF (reference sequence). CDR3 nucleotide sequence: TGTGCCACCGGAGGGGGTAGCGGGAGGGCCGATGAGCAGTTCTTC. Protein: CATGGGSGRADEQFF.

The chain couples TRBV27 to TRBJ2-5, with 12 bases aligning to TRBD2. CDR3 length: 17 residues. V lost 2 bases and J lost 1; bases outside the gene matches: 5. The germline gives CDR1 MNHEY, CDR2 SMNVEV (reference sequence). For the CDR3, the DNA is TGTGCCAGCAGTTTAAGGCTGGGACTAGCGGGCCAAGAGACCCAGTACTTC. It codes for CASSLRLGLAGQETQYF.

The chain uses TRBV7-9 and TRBJ2-3; 13 bases match TRBD2. This CDR3 comprises 16 residues. CDR1 SEHNR and CDR2 FQNEAQ come from the germline V gene (reference sequence). The V segment lost 5 bases and the J segment 4 bases; nucleotides outside the gene matches: 6. The CDR3 DNA reads TGTGCCAGCAGCCCCGGGACTAGCGGGATGTCAGATACGCAGTATTTT. Translated: CASSPGTSGMSDTQYF. The full variable domain, rest sourced from reference TRBV7-9 and TRBJ2-3, is DTGVSQNPRHKITKRGQNVTFRCDPISEHNRLYWYRQTLGQGPEFLTYFQNEAQLEKSRLLSDRFSAERPKGSFSTLEIQRTEQGDSAMYLCASSPGTSGMSDTQYFGPGTRLTVL.

The chain combines TRBV18 with TRBJ2-5, with D maybe TRBD2 (8 bases). Trimming cost V 5 bases and J 5 bases, with 15 bases left between them. The CDR3 runs 14 residues. Germline loops: CDR1 KGHSH, CDR2 LQKENI. The chain's CDR3 is CASSTLAGQETQYF. DNA of the CDR3: TGTGCCAGCTCAACGTTAGCGGGACAGGAGACCCAGTACTTC.

The chain combines TRBV12-3 or TRBV12-4 with TRBJ2-6; D possibly corresponds to TRBD2 (6 bases). There are 15 residues in the CDR3. Trimming cost V 5 bases and J 0 bases, with 8 bases left between them. The CDR3, as DNA: TGTGCCAGCAGTCCCGGGGGCTCTGGGGCCAACGTCCTGACTTTC. As protein: CASSPGGSGANVLTF.

The J gene is TRBJ2-1, the V gene TRBV19; TRBD1 aligns across 9 bases. The CDR3 extends over 13 amino acids. Germline V gene lookup returns CDR1 LNHDA and CDR2 SQIVND (reference sequence). Germline trimming cut 5 bases from V and 10 bases from J; bases unmatched to any gene: 6. The CDR3 protein is CASSVGQGREQFF. For the CDR3, the DNA is TGTGCCAGTAGTGTGGGACAGGGCCGGGAGCAGTTCTTC.

This clonotype has a single count. This chain connects TRBV5-1 to TRBJ1-6, with unresolved D. V was trimmed by 4 bases and J by 7 bases, leaving 9 bases between them. This CDR3 is built from 13 residues. The germline CDR1 and CDR2 sequences are SGHRS and YFSETQ. The CDR3 is CASSTETNSPLHF. The CDR3 coding sequence is TGCGCCAGCAGCACGGAAACGAATTCACCCCTCCACTTT.

This chain joins TRBV5-4 and TRBJ2-1; D uncertain. The CDR3 loop spans 15 amino acids. Trimming removed 4 bases from V and 3 bases from J, with 14 bases in between. Germline V CDR1 and CDR2: SGHNT, YYREEE (reference sequence). The CDR3 nucleotides read TGTGCCAGCAGCGAGACTCGCACCGACTACAATGAGCAGTTCTTC. It yields the protein CASSETRTDYNEQFF.

The chain has TRBV20-1 and TRBJ2-5; 9 bases map to TRBD2. The CDR3 is made up of 15 amino acids. Germline values: CDR1 DFQATT, CDR2 SNEGSKA (reference sequence). The trim removed 2 bases at V and 5 bases at J, leaving 9 bases unmatched. This CDR3 reads CSARSPSGTRETQYF. The CDR3 DNA follows: TGCAGTGCTAGAAGCCCTAGCGGGACTCGGGAGACCCAGTACTTC.

The chain is built from TRBV7-2 and TRBJ2-1, with D uncertain. Trimming took 4 bases from V and 10 from J, leaving 14 bases between them. CDR3 length: 13 amino acids. Germline V CDR1 and CDR2: SGHTA, FQGNSA. The CDR3 nucleotides read TGTGCCAGCAGCTGGGCCCCTGGGGTCGAGCAGTTCTTC. It is translated as CASSWAPGVEQFF.

The V and J genes are TRBV12-3 or TRBV12-4 and TRBJ1-5; D is unclear. V was shortened by 6 bases and J by 1 base, with 10 bases between the two germline ends. The CDR3 is 14 residues long. The CDR3 spells CASRDGNSNQPQHF. The CDR3 region has the DNA TGTGCCAGCAGGGACGGGAACAGCAATCAGCCCCAGCATTTT.

The V gene is TRBV15, the J gene TRBJ2-1; D is uncertain. The germline V gene encodes CDR1 LNHNV and CDR2 YYDKDF (reference sequence). The CDR3 totals 12 residues. V was trimmed by 1 base and J by 9 bases, leaving 7 bases between them. The CDR3 reads CATSRVPGEQFF. CDR3 nucleotides: TGTGCCACCAGCAGAGTCCCTGGTGAGCAGTTCTTC.

CDR3 nucleotides: TGTGCCAGCAGTAGCATGGAGACCAAAAACATTCAGTACTTC. This sequence encodes CASSSMETKNIQYF. This chain links TRBV27 with TRBJ2-4; D remains ambiguous. This CDR3 is 14 amino acids long. Germline V CDR1 and CDR2: MNHEY, SMNVEV (reference sequence). Trimming took 5 bases from V and 2 from J, leaving 10 bases between them.

V gene TRBV20-1 combines with J gene TRBJ2-2, with D possibly being TRBD2 (5 bases). There are 14 residues in the CDR3. The germline CDR1 and CDR2 sequences are DFQATT and SNEGSKA (reference sequence). Trimming stripped 4 bases from V and 3 bases from J, with 12 bases between. Written as DNA, the CDR3 is TGCAGTGCTACCCCGAGGGCGGACACCGGGGAGCTGTTTTTT. Protein product: CSATPRADTGELFF.